The rows below give T cell receptor beta chains drawn from one sample of a study of blood T cell repertoires in COVID-19. Libraries were prepared by immunoSEQ multiplex PCR; TCRdb keeps only in-frame clonotypes and omits some of them. The table has nearly 350,000 clones, about 88% seen once. Input material: PBMCs or T cells enriched from blood (not recorded which). The origin of the receptors is a woman aged 25-40 years who had recovered from COVID-19. Each CDR3 is given with its conserved first and last residue. Each record gives: clone size, CDR3 length, V gene, D gene, J gene, CDR3 protein, CDR3 DNA. D genes are given only for firm matches. Expanded clones get a size class; other rows say once, few or many, or leave the size out.

abundance: -
len: 15
v_gene: TRBV3-1/TRBV3-2
d_gene: TRBD2
j_gene: TRBJ2-5
CDR3aa: CASSHSGGIGETQYF
CDR3nt: TGTGCCAGCAGTCATAGCGGGGGAATTGGAGAGACCCAGTACTTC

abundance: -
len: 13
v_gene: TRBV5-8
d_gene: -
j_gene: TRBJ1-6
CDR3aa: CASSFQEHSPLHF
CDR3nt: TGTGCCAGCAGCTTCCAAGAGCATTCACCCCTCCACTTT

abundance: -
len: 15
v_gene: TRBV25-1
d_gene: TRBD2
j_gene: TRBJ2-1
CDR3aa: CASSALAGGLGEQFF
CDR3nt: TGTGCCAGCAGTGCACTAGCGGGGGGGCTGGGTGAGCAGTTCTTC

abundance: -
len: 13
v_gene: TRBV6-5
d_gene: TRBD1
j_gene: TRBJ2-7
CDR3aa: CASTGDSPGEQYF
CDR3nt: TGTGCCAGCACCGGGGACAGCCCAGGAGAGCAGTACTTC

abundance: -
len: 19
v_gene: TRBV6-1
d_gene: -
j_gene: TRBJ1-6
CDR3aa: CASSEDRQARSSYNSPLHF
CDR3nt: TGTGCCAGCAGTGAAGATCGACAGGCCAGAAGCTCCTATAATTCACCCCTCCACTTT

abundance: once
len: 15
v_gene: TRBV15
d_gene: TRBD1
j_gene: TRBJ1-2
CDR3aa: CATSRPGGLNYGYTF
CDR3nt: TGTGCCACCAGCAGACCAGGGGGTCTAAACTATGGCTACACCTTC

abundance: -
len: 12
v_gene: TRBV28
d_gene: -
j_gene: TRBJ2-1
CDR3aa: CASTTGFGEQFF
CDR3nt: TGTGCCAGCACTACAGGGTTTGGGGAGCAGTTCTTC

abundance: few
len: 14
v_gene: TRBV5-1
d_gene: TRBD1
j_gene: TRBJ1-2
CDR3aa: CASSLAEGADGYTF
CDR3nt: TGCGCCAGCAGCTTGGCCGAGGGGGCCGATGGCTACACCTTC

abundance: -
len: 15
v_gene: TRBV2
d_gene: TRBD1
j_gene: TRBJ2-1
CDR3aa: CASSETRGQGNEQFF
CDR3nt: TGTGCCAGCAGTGAAACCAGGGGGCAGGGGAATGAGCAGTTCTTC

abundance: -
len: 16
v_gene: TRBV29-1
d_gene: -
j_gene: TRBJ1-2
CDR3aa: CSVPVGTGRGNYGYTF
CDR3nt: TGCAGCGTTCCCGTGGGGACCGGGAGGGGAAACTATGGCTACACCTTC

abundance: -
len: 16
v_gene: TRBV9
d_gene: TRBD1
j_gene: TRBJ2-5
CDR3aa: CASSEYGTGGVETQYF
CDR3nt: TGTGCCAGCAGCGAATATGGGACAGGGGGCGTGGAGACCCAGTACTTC

abundance: -
len: 12
v_gene: TRBV6-5
d_gene: -
j_gene: TRBJ1-1
CDR3aa: CASSYSRGLAFF
CDR3nt: TGTGCCAGCAGTTACTCGCGCGGGTTAGCTTTCTTT

abundance: once
len: 16
v_gene: TRBV5-4
d_gene: TRBD2
j_gene: TRBJ2-1
CDR3aa: CASSLGAGGSWNEQFF
CDR3nt: TGTGCCAGCAGCTTGGGAGCGGGGGGGTCCTGGAATGAGCAGTTCTTC

abundance: few
len: 17
v_gene: TRBV19
d_gene: TRBD1
j_gene: TRBJ2-6
CDR3aa: CASDPGTGVPGANVLTF
CDR3nt: TGTGCCAGCGACCCCGGGACAGGGGTTCCTGGGGCCAACGTCCTGACTTTC

abundance: few
len: 16
v_gene: TRBV5-1
d_gene: TRBD1
j_gene: TRBJ1-4
CDR3aa: CASSRDRVATNEKLFF
CDR3nt: TGCGCCAGCAGCAGAGACAGGGTCGCAACTAATGAAAAACTGTTTTTT

abundance: -
len: 16
v_gene: TRBV19
d_gene: TRBD1
j_gene: TRBJ1-5
CDR3aa: CASSGGTDPFNQPQHF
CDR3nt: TGTGCCAGTAGTGGAGGGACAGACCCCTTCAATCAGCCCCAGCATTTT

abundance: -
len: 15
v_gene: TRBV2
d_gene: -
j_gene: TRBJ2-3
CDR3aa: CASRSLRTSTDTQYF
CDR3nt: TGTGCCAGCAGAAGCCTGAGAACTAGCACAGATACGCAGTATTTT

abundance: once
len: 18
v_gene: TRBV7-2
d_gene: TRBD2
j_gene: TRBJ2-7
CDR3aa: CASSLPGLAGGGPYEQYF
CDR3nt: TGTGCCAGCAGCTTACCCGGACTAGCGGGGGGGGGCCCCTACGAGCAGTACTTC

abundance: -
len: 15
v_gene: TRBV27
d_gene: TRBD2
j_gene: TRBJ2-3
CDR3aa: CASRPSGLFTDTQYF
CDR3nt: TGTGCCAGCAGACCTAGCGGGTTATTCACAGATACGCAGTATTTT

abundance: -
len: 15
v_gene: TRBV21-1
d_gene: -
j_gene: TRBJ2-3
CDR3aa: CASSKPLAGTDTQYF
CDR3nt: TGTGCCAGCAGCAAACCTCTAGCGGGCACAGATACGCAGTATTTT

abundance: -
len: 18
v_gene: TRBV27
d_gene: TRBD1
j_gene: TRBJ1-6
CDR3aa: CASSSGTGTGTNNSPLHF
CDR3nt: TGTGCCAGCAGTTCCGGGACAGGGACCGGAACGAATAATTCACCCCTCCACTTT

abundance: -
len: 10
v_gene: TRBV29-1
d_gene: -
j_gene: TRBJ1-2
CDR3aa: CSVELAGYTF
CDR3nt: TGCAGCGTTGAATTGGCTGGCTACACCTTC

abundance: -
len: 14
v_gene: TRBV5-4
d_gene: -
j_gene: TRBJ2-2
CDR3aa: CASSSPRDTGELFF
CDR3nt: TGTGCCAGCAGCTCCCCCCGGGATACCGGGGAGCTGTTTTTT

abundance: -
len: 14
v_gene: TRBV13
d_gene: TRBD1
j_gene: TRBJ2-4
CDR3aa: CASSPTGGKNIQYF
CDR3nt: TGTGCCAGCAGCCCCACAGGGGGCAAAAACATTCAGTACTTC

abundance: -
len: 12
v_gene: TRBV29-1
d_gene: -
j_gene: TRBJ2-2
CDR3aa: CSVQQGIGELFF
CDR3nt: TGCAGCGTTCAACAGGGTATCGGGGAGCTGTTTTTT

abundance: -
len: 13
v_gene: TRBV30
d_gene: TRBD1
j_gene: TRBJ1-4
CDR3aa: CAWQGAANEKLFF
CDR3nt: TGTGCCTGGCAGGGGGCCGCTAATGAAAAACTGTTTTTT

abundance: -
len: 17
v_gene: TRBV5-5
d_gene: TRBD2
j_gene: TRBJ2-2
CDR3aa: CASSSESSGGPTGELFF
CDR3nt: TGTGCCAGCAGCTCAGAGTCTAGCGGGGGACCGACCGGGGAGCTGTTTTTT

abundance: few
len: 19
v_gene: TRBV28
d_gene: TRBD2
j_gene: TRBJ2-2
CDR3aa: CASSLLGNRGGDSTGELFF
CDR3nt: TGTGCCAGCAGTTTATTGGGAAATCGCGGGGGGGACTCCACCGGGGAGCTGTTTTTT

abundance: -
len: 14
v_gene: TRBV10-3
d_gene: -
j_gene: TRBJ1-2
CDR3aa: CAIRPDYAGDGYTF
CDR3nt: TGTGCCATCAGACCTGACTACGCCGGGGATGGCTACACCTTC

abundance: -
len: 12
v_gene: TRBV12-3/TRBV12-4
d_gene: -
j_gene: TRBJ2-7
CDR3aa: CASSFREYEQYF
CDR3nt: TGTGCCAGCAGTTTTCGAGAGTACGAGCAGTACTTC

abundance: -
len: 16
v_gene: TRBV5-1
d_gene: TRBD2
j_gene: TRBJ2-3
CDR3aa: CASSLRQRGGTDTQYF
CDR3nt: TGCGCCAGCAGCTTGAGGCAGCGGGGGGGCACAGATACGCAGTATTTT

abundance: few
len: 17
v_gene: TRBV7-8
d_gene: TRBD1
j_gene: TRBJ2-3
CDR3aa: CASSPTTTGAHIDTQYF
CDR3nt: TGTGCCAGCAGCCCGACAACGACAGGGGCGCACATAGATACGCAGTATTTT

abundance: -
len: 16
v_gene: TRBV28
d_gene: TRBD1
j_gene: TRBJ1-3
CDR3aa: CASSYPGQARGDTIYF
CDR3nt: TGTGCCAGCAGCTACCCCGGACAGGCAAGAGGGGACACCATATATTTT

abundance: once
len: 16
v_gene: TRBV19
d_gene: -
j_gene: TRBJ1-6
CDR3aa: CASSHLAQGYNSPLHF
CDR3nt: TGTGCCAGTAGTCATCTCGCTCAGGGATATAATTCACCCCTCCACTTT

abundance: -
len: 13
v_gene: TRBV5-1
d_gene: -
j_gene: TRBJ2-2
CDR3aa: CASSLGSTGELFF
CDR3nt: TGCGCCAGCAGCTTGGGTTCAACCGGGGAGCTGTTTTTT

abundance: few
len: 15
v_gene: TRBV6-1
d_gene: -
j_gene: TRBJ1-2
CDR3aa: CASSEVRRGFYGYTF
CDR3nt: TGTGCCAGCAGTGAAGTCCGGCGGGGATTCTATGGCTACACCTTC

abundance: -
len: 15
v_gene: TRBV28
d_gene: TRBD1
j_gene: TRBJ1-2
CDR3aa: CASSLPRTGGIGYTF
CDR3nt: TGTGCCAGCAGTCTCCCCCGGACAGGGGGTATTGGCTACACCTTC

abundance: -
len: 14
v_gene: TRBV18
d_gene: TRBD1
j_gene: TRBJ2-3
CDR3aa: CASSPRTGADTQYF
CDR3nt: TGTGCCAGCTCACCTCGGACAGGGGCAGATACGCAGTATTTT

abundance: -
len: 18
v_gene: TRBV3-1/TRBV3-2
d_gene: TRBD2
j_gene: TRBJ2-3
CDR3aa: CASSQVQLAGGSTDTQYF
CDR3nt: TGTGCCAGCAGCCAAGTGCAACTAGCGGGGGGGAGCACAGATACGCAGTATTTT

abundance: few
len: 15
v_gene: TRBV27
d_gene: -
j_gene: TRBJ1-3
CDR3aa: CASSFSGRSGNTIYF
CDR3nt: TGTGCCAGCAGTTTTTCGGGGAGATCTGGAAACACCATATATTTT

abundance: -
len: 14
v_gene: TRBV10-2
d_gene: TRBD1
j_gene: TRBJ2-2
CDR3aa: CASCPQGDTGELFF
CDR3nt: TGCGCCAGCTGCCCACAGGGGGACACCGGGGAGCTGTTTTTT

abundance: -
len: 11
v_gene: TRBV7-9
d_gene: -
j_gene: TRBJ2-1
CDR3aa: CASSTREEQFF
CDR3nt: TGTGCCAGCAGCACTAGGGAGGAGCAGTTCTTC

abundance: -
len: 15
v_gene: TRBV11-2
d_gene: -
j_gene: TRBJ2-2
CDR3aa: CASSLPGINTGELFF
CDR3nt: TGTGCCAGCAGCTTGCCGGGGATTAACACCGGGGAGCTGTTTTTT